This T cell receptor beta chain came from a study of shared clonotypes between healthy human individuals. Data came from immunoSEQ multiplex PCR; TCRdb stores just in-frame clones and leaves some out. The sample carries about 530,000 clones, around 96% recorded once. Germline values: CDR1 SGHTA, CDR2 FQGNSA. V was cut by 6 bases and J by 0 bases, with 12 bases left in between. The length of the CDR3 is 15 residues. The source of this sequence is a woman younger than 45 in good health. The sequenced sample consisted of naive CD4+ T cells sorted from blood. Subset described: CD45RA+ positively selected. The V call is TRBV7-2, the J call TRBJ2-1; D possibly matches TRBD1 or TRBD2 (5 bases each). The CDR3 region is CASRPGRYSYNEQFF. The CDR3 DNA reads TGTGCCAGCAGACCGGGGCGCTACTCCTACAATGAGCAGTTCTTC.